This is a list of T cell receptor beta chains from one sample in a study of T cells after posttransplantation cyclophosphamide. Data came from immunoSEQ multiplex PCR; TCRdb stores just in-frame clones and leaves some out. The sample has roughly 12,000 clones, about 1.9% seen once. The starting material was PBMCs, obtained after allogeneic stem cell transplant with posttransplant cyclophosphamide. The receptors were gathered from a male patient in his thirties who received an allogeneic stem cell transplant from a related donor, was CMV-positive, and had no GVHD. These T cells may partly come from the graft donor. Each CDR3 is given with its conserved first and last residue. A D gene is named only where the DNA matches it firmly. Not every row has a clone size; where given, it reads once, few, many or a size class.

clone size: few; J gene: TRBJ2-5; D gene: TRBD1; V gene: TRBV7-6; CDR3 protein: CASSFSTGVKETQYF; CDR3 DNA: TGTGCCAGCAGCTTTTCGACAGGGGTAAAAGAGACCCAGTACTTC
clone size: .; J gene: TRBJ2-2; D gene: .; V gene: TRBV5-1; CDR3 protein: CASRALAGYTGELFF; CDR3 DNA: TGCGCCAGCAGAGCCCTAGCAGGTTATACCGGGGAGCTGTTTTTT
clone size: .; J gene: TRBJ1-5; D gene: .; V gene: TRBV6-1; CDR3 protein: CASSAEVSNQPQHF; CDR3 DNA: TGTGCCAGCAGTGCCGAGGTTAGCAATCAGCCCCAGCATTTT
clone size: .; J gene: TRBJ2-7; D gene: TRBD2; V gene: TRBV7-2; CDR3 protein: CASSFRGVGGGVYEQYF; CDR3 DNA: TGTGCCAGCAGCTTTCGCGGGGTAGGTGGGGGGGTCTACGAGCAGTACTTC
clone size: few; J gene: TRBJ2-1; D gene: TRBD1; V gene: TRBV5-1; CDR3 protein: CASSLYPGTGLNEQFF; CDR3 DNA: TGCGCCAGCAGCTTGTATCCCGGGACAGGCCTCAATGAGCAGTTCTTC
clone size: .; J gene: TRBJ2-7; D gene: .; V gene: TRBV5-1; CDR3 protein: CVSSLLAPDSYEQYF; CDR3 DNA: TGCGTCAGCAGCTTGCTAGCGCCCGACTCCTACGAGCAGTACTTC
clone size: few; J gene: TRBJ2-2; D gene: TRBD2; V gene: TRBV10-1; CDR3 protein: CASSRTSGGADTGELFF; CDR3 DNA: TGCGCCAGCAGCCGGACTAGCGGGGGGGCCGACACCGGGGAGCTGTTTTTT
clone size: few; J gene: TRBJ2-7; D gene: .; V gene: TRBV5-8; CDR3 protein: CASSRRTEHEQYF; CDR3 DNA: TGTGCCAGCAGCCGACGGACAGAGCACGAGCAGTACTTC
clone size: medium-sized; J gene: TRBJ2-7; D gene: .; V gene: TRBV6-5; CDR3 protein: CASSYSKGGFEQYF; CDR3 DNA: TGTGCCAGCAGTTACTCCAAAGGGGGTTTCGAGCAGTACTTC
clone size: .; J gene: TRBJ2-1; D gene: .; V gene: TRBV4-3; CDR3 protein: CASSQGFSGVHEQFF; CDR3 DNA: TGCGCCAGCAGCCAAGGCTTTTCAGGGGTCCATGAGCAGTTCTTC
clone size: few; J gene: TRBJ1-1; D gene: .; V gene: TRBV11-1; CDR3 protein: CASSLQGGTEAFF; CDR3 DNA: TGTGCCAGCAGCTTACAGGGTGGGACTGAAGCTTTCTTT
clone size: .; J gene: TRBJ1-2; D gene: .; V gene: TRBV7-8; CDR3 protein: CASSLVLPGANYGYTF; CDR3 DNA: TGTGCCAGCAGCTTAGTGCTTCCAGGGGCAAACTATGGCTACACCTTC
clone size: .; J gene: TRBJ2-1; D gene: .; V gene: TRBV11-3; CDR3 protein: CASSRIGGRDNEQFF; CDR3 DNA: TGTGCCAGCAGCCGAATCGGCGGCCGGGACAATGAGCAGTTCTTC
clone size: few; J gene: TRBJ1-6; D gene: .; V gene: TRBV7-9; CDR3 protein: CASSSRSSYNSPLHF; CDR3 DNA: TGTGCCAGCAGCTCCCGGAGCTCCTATAATTCACCCCTCCACTTT
clone size: few; J gene: TRBJ2-2; D gene: .; V gene: TRBV11-3; CDR3 protein: CASSLSRAGELFF; CDR3 DNA: TGTGCCAGCAGCTTATCCCGGGCCGGGGAGCTGTTTTTT
clone size: few; J gene: TRBJ2-7; D gene: TRBD1; V gene: TRBV27; CDR3 protein: CASSPPWDRGYEQYF; CDR3 DNA: TGTGCCAGCAGTCCTCCGTGGGACAGGGGATACGAGCAGTACTTC
clone size: few; J gene: TRBJ1-2; D gene: TRBD1; V gene: TRBV7-9; CDR3 protein: CASRPPGQGHGYTF; CDR3 DNA: TGTGCCAGCAGACCCCCGGGACAGGGGCATGGCTACACCTTC
clone size: few; J gene: TRBJ2-6; D gene: TRBD2; V gene: TRBV6-1; CDR3 protein: CASSGGGSGANVLTF; CDR3 DNA: TGTGCCAGCAGTGGCGGGGGGTCTGGGGCCAACGTCCTGACTTTC
clone size: .; J gene: TRBJ2-7; D gene: TRBD2; V gene: TRBV5-1; CDR3 protein: CASSFGGGRTYEQYF; CDR3 DNA: TGCGCCAGCAGCTTTGGGGGGGGACGCACCTACGAGCAGTACTTC
clone size: .; J gene: TRBJ1-5; D gene: .; V gene: TRBV18; CDR3 protein: CASSPRDAGLNQPQHF; CDR3 DNA: TGTGCCAGCTCACCACGGGATGCAGGGTTAAATCAGCCCCAGCATTTT
clone size: few; J gene: TRBJ1-1; D gene: TRBD1; V gene: TRBV6-5; CDR3 protein: CASRPTGAGVVAFF; CDR3 DNA: TGTGCCAGCAGACCTACAGGGGCCGGGGTGGTAGCTTTCTTT
clone size: .; J gene: TRBJ2-7; D gene: .; V gene: TRBV13; CDR3 protein: CASSGGSDYEQYF; CDR3 DNA: TGTGCCAGCAGCGGAGGGAGTGACTACGAGCAGTACTTC
clone size: .; J gene: TRBJ2-4; D gene: TRBD2; V gene: TRBV4-2; CDR3 protein: CASSPTSGAVQYF; CDR3 DNA: TGTGCCAGCAGCCCGACGAGCGGGGCCGTTCAGTACTTC
clone size: few; J gene: TRBJ2-3; D gene: .; V gene: TRBV7-2; CDR3 protein: CASSLHIGETQYF; CDR3 DNA: TGTGCCAGCAGCTTACATATCGGGGAGACGCAGTATTTT
clone size: .; J gene: TRBJ1-4; D gene: .; V gene: TRBV2; CDR3 protein: CASSGGVGQRNEKLFF; CDR3 DNA: TGTGCCAGCAGTGGGGGTGTCGGACAAAGAAATGAAAAACTGTTTTTT
clone size: .; J gene: TRBJ1-5; D gene: .; V gene: TRBV6-1; CDR3 protein: CASSGGGGSNQPQHF; CDR3 DNA: TGTGCCAGCTCTGGTGGGGGCGGGAGCAATCAGCCCCAGCATTTT
clone size: .; J gene: TRBJ2-1; D gene: TRBD2; V gene: TRBV6-5; CDR3 protein: CASSPSGSSYNEQFF; CDR3 DNA: TGTGCCAGCAGTCCTAGCGGCAGCTCCTACAATGAGCAGTTCTTC
clone size: few; J gene: TRBJ2-5; D gene: .; V gene: TRBV2; CDR3 protein: CASFGQKETQYF; CDR3 DNA: TGTGCCAGCTTTGGACAGAAAGAGACCCAGTACTTC
clone size: few; J gene: TRBJ2-2; D gene: TRBD1; V gene: TRBV9; CDR3 protein: CASSVVTGVGTGELFF; CDR3 DNA: TGTGCCAGCAGCGTAGTGACAGGGGTTGGCACCGGGGAGCTGTTTTTT
clone size: few; J gene: TRBJ2-1; D gene: TRBD2; V gene: TRBV7-2; CDR3 protein: CASRRTSGERNEQFF; CDR3 DNA: TGTGCCAGCAGACGCACTAGCGGAGAAAGGAATGAGCAGTTCTTC
clone size: few; J gene: TRBJ2-7; D gene: TRBD1; V gene: TRBV7-9; CDR3 protein: CASSLGTGVGEQYF; CDR3 DNA: TGTGCCAGCAGCTTAGGGACAGGGGTGGGCGAGCAGTACTTC
clone size: few; J gene: TRBJ1-6; D gene: .; V gene: TRBV4-2; CDR3 protein: CASSQESYSYNSPLHF; CDR3 DNA: TGTGCCAGCAGCCAAGAATCTTACTCCTATAATTCACCCCTCCACTTT
clone size: few; J gene: TRBJ2-1; D gene: TRBD2; V gene: TRBV2; CDR3 protein: CASSPKGLAGRQFF; CDR3 DNA: TGTGCCAGCAGCCCCAAAGGACTAGCGGGCCGCCAGTTCTTC
clone size: few; J gene: TRBJ1-1; D gene: .; V gene: TRBV19; CDR3 protein: CASSIAYPNTEAFF; CDR3 DNA: TGTGCCAGTAGTATAGCCTATCCGAACACTGAAGCTTTCTTT
clone size: .; J gene: TRBJ2-6; D gene: TRBD1; V gene: TRBV9; CDR3 protein: CASRQGSGANVLTF; CDR3 DNA: TGTGCCAGCCGACAGGGTAGCGGGGCCAACGTCCTGACTTTC
clone size: .; J gene: TRBJ1-1; D gene: TRBD1; V gene: TRBV30; CDR3 protein: CAWSPRQGFEAFF; CDR3 DNA: TGTGCCTGGAGTCCCCGACAGGGGTTTGAAGCTTTCTTT
clone size: .; J gene: TRBJ2-1; D gene: .; V gene: TRBV4-2; CDR3 protein: CASSQEIRVDEQFF; CDR3 DNA: TGTGCCAGCAGCCAGGAGATACGTGTTGATGAGCAGTTCTTC
clone size: .; J gene: TRBJ2-1; D gene: TRBD2; V gene: TRBV7-8; CDR3 protein: CASRAGGNYNEQFF; CDR3 DNA: TGTGCCAGCAGGGCGGGGGGGAACTACAATGAGCAGTTCTTC
clone size: .; J gene: TRBJ2-6; D gene: .; V gene: TRBV14; CDR3 protein: CASSHRTGPWGANVLTF; CDR3 DNA: TGTGCCAGCAGCCACAGAACAGGTCCTTGGGGGGCCAACGTCCTGACTTTC
clone size: few; J gene: TRBJ2-7; D gene: .; V gene: TRBV6-5; CDR3 protein: CASSYRSGREEQYF; CDR3 DNA: TGTGCCAGCAGTTACAGGTCGGGTCGGGAGGAGCAGTACTTC
clone size: few; J gene: TRBJ2-1; D gene: .; V gene: TRBV21-1; CDR3 protein: CASSKGIRSSYNEQFF; CDR3 DNA: TGTGCCAGCAGCAAAGGTATTAGAAGCTCCTACAATGAGCAGTTCTTC
clone size: few; J gene: TRBJ1-2; D gene: .; V gene: TRBV5-1; CDR3 protein: CASSPTSNYGYTF; CDR3 DNA: TGCGCCAGCAGCCCCACAAGTAACTATGGCTACACCTTC
clone size: .; J gene: TRBJ2-1; D gene: TRBD2; V gene: TRBV5-6; CDR3 protein: CASSLGGRALNEQFF; CDR3 DNA: TGTGCCAGCAGCTTGGGCGGGAGGGCCCTCAATGAGCAGTTCTTC
clone size: few; J gene: TRBJ2-7; D gene: .; V gene: TRBV18; CDR3 protein: CASSSLKSSYEQYF; CDR3 DNA: TGTGCCAGCTCAAGCTTAAAGAGCTCCTACGAGCAGTACTTC
clone size: few; J gene: TRBJ2-1; D gene: TRBD2; V gene: TRBV19; CDR3 protein: CASSIIAGGPGHEQFF; CDR3 DNA: TGTGCCAGTAGTATAATAGCGGGGGGGCCGGGGCATGAGCAGTTCTTC
clone size: few; J gene: TRBJ1-5; D gene: .; V gene: TRBV6-1; CDR3 protein: CASSSIGISNQPQHF; CDR3 DNA: TGTGCCAGCAGCTCTATCGGGATTAGCAATCAGCCCCAGCATTTT
clone size: few; J gene: TRBJ2-7; D gene: .; V gene: TRBV7-2; CDR3 protein: CASSLGGGTPAYEQYF; CDR3 DNA: TGTGCCAGCAGCTTAGGGGGGGGGACACCCGCCTACGAGCAGTACTTC
clone size: once; J gene: TRBJ1-1; D gene: .; V gene: TRBV7-2; CDR3 protein: CASSLSGPLTEAFF; CDR3 DNA: TGTGCCAGCAGCTTATCCGGTCCTCTGACTGAAGCTTTCTTT
clone size: .; J gene: TRBJ2-3; D gene: TRBD2; V gene: TRBV5-1; CDR3 protein: CASSLERSGGADTQYF; CDR3 DNA: TGCGCCAGCAGTTTGGAGCGTAGCGGGGGGGCAGACACGCAGTATTTT
clone size: few; J gene: TRBJ2-7; D gene: .; V gene: TRBV12-2; CDR3 protein: CASRLPPGQGAYEQYF; CDR3 DNA: TGTGCAAGTCGCTTACCCCCGGGACAGGGCGCCTACGAGCAGTACTTC
clone size: few; J gene: TRBJ2-4; D gene: TRBD1; V gene: TRBV28; CDR3 protein: CASNPPGQGYIQYF; CDR3 DNA: TGTGCCAGCAACCCGCCGGGACAGGGGTACATTCAGTACTTC
clone size: few; J gene: TRBJ1-4; D gene: .; V gene: TRBV7-8; CDR3 protein: CASVRGSLNEKLFF; CDR3 DNA: TGTGCCAGCGTCAGGGGCTCCCTTAATGAAAAACTGTTTTTT
clone size: .; J gene: TRBJ2-3; D gene: .; V gene: TRBV6-1; CDR3 protein: CASSRTGSETDTQYF; CDR3 DNA: TGTGCCAGCAGCCGGACGGGAAGTGAGACAGATACGCAGTATTTT